A selection of T cell receptor beta chains follows, all from one sample in a study of blood T cell repertoires in COVID-19. The assay was immunoSEQ multiplex PCR, and TCRdb's table has in-frame clones only and misses some. Of 310,000 or so clones listed, approximately 89% were seen once; the top ten hold around a tenth. The sequencing input was PBMCs or T cells enriched from blood (not recorded which). These receptors came from a woman between 40 and 55 years old who had recovered from COVID-19. The CDR3 runs from the conserved cysteine through the conserved F or W. A D gene is named only where the DNA matches it firmly. Some rows have no size entry. The others give once, few or many, or a class for an expanded clone.

CDR3 length: 14; D gene: NA; J gene: TRBJ1-1; V gene: TRBV7-3; clone size: NA; CDR3 protein: CASSLTGGDTEAFF; CDR3 DNA: TGTGCCAGCAGCTTGACAGGTGGGGACACTGAAGCTTTCTTT
CDR3 length: 14; D gene: TRBD2; J gene: TRBJ2-1; V gene: TRBV5-4; clone size: NA; CDR3 protein: CASTSGLGDNEQFF; CDR3 DNA: TGTGCCAGCACCTCGGGACTAGGGGACAATGAGCAGTTCTTC
CDR3 length: 18; D gene: TRBD2; J gene: TRBJ2-1; V gene: TRBV7-9; clone size: NA; CDR3 protein: CASSLARGSGSSYNEQFF; CDR3 DNA: TGTGCCAGCAGCTTAGCAAGGGGTAGCGGGAGCTCCTACAATGAGCAGTTCTTC
CDR3 length: 15; D gene: NA; J gene: TRBJ1-3; V gene: TRBV6-6; clone size: NA; CDR3 protein: CASSYEQGFGNTIYF; CDR3 DNA: TGTGCCAGCAGTTATGAACAGGGTTTCGGAAACACCATATATTTT
CDR3 length: 11; D gene: NA; J gene: TRBJ2-3; V gene: TRBV30; clone size: once; CDR3 protein: CAWNTADTQYF; CDR3 DNA: TGTGCCTGGAATACAGCAGATACGCAGTATTTT
CDR3 length: 12; D gene: NA; J gene: TRBJ2-7; V gene: TRBV19; clone size: once; CDR3 protein: CASSPGRYEQYF; CDR3 DNA: TGTGCCAGTAGTCCAGGGAGGTACGAGCAGTACTTC
CDR3 length: 16; D gene: NA; J gene: TRBJ2-2; V gene: TRBV7-9; clone size: once; CDR3 protein: CASSPPGRQNTGELFF; CDR3 DNA: TGTGCCAGCAGCCCGCCGGGGAGGCAGAACACCGGGGAGCTGTTTTTT
CDR3 length: 17; D gene: TRBD1; J gene: TRBJ2-2; V gene: TRBV24-1; clone size: NA; CDR3 protein: CATSDLPGRGLTGELFF; CDR3 DNA: TGTGCCACCAGTGATTTGCCTGGCAGGGGGCTCACCGGGGAGCTGTTTTTT
CDR3 length: 15; D gene: NA; J gene: TRBJ2-7; V gene: TRBV4-3; clone size: NA; CDR3 protein: CASSQDRDYRYEQYF; CDR3 DNA: TGCGCCAGCAGCCAAGATAGAGATTACAGGTACGAGCAGTACTTC
CDR3 length: 15; D gene: TRBD1; J gene: TRBJ1-1; V gene: TRBV7-9; clone size: NA; CDR3 protein: CASSQPGQGDVGAFF; CDR3 DNA: TGTGCCAGCAGCCAGCCGGGACAGGGTGATGTTGGGGCTTTCTTT
CDR3 length: 16; D gene: TRBD2; J gene: TRBJ2-7; V gene: TRBV15; clone size: NA; CDR3 protein: CATSPVSGGAAYEQYF; CDR3 DNA: TGTGCCACCAGCCCGGTATCCGGGGGGGCTGCCTACGAGCAGTACTTC
CDR3 length: 12; D gene: TRBD1; J gene: TRBJ2-1; V gene: TRBV2; clone size: NA; CDR3 protein: CASSVTGDSWFF; CDR3 DNA: TGTGCCAGCAGCGTAACAGGGGATTCATGGTTCTTC
CDR3 length: 12; D gene: NA; J gene: TRBJ1-2; V gene: TRBV19; clone size: NA; CDR3 protein: CASSSSNYGYTF; CDR3 DNA: TGTGCCAGTAGTTCATCTAACTATGGCTACACCTTC
CDR3 length: 14; D gene: TRBD2; J gene: TRBJ2-2; V gene: TRBV10-2; clone size: NA; CDR3 protein: CASKSGVGTGELFF; CDR3 DNA: TGCGCCAGCAAAAGCGGGGTAGGAACCGGGGAGCTGTTTTTT
CDR3 length: 14; D gene: NA; J gene: TRBJ2-2; V gene: TRBV7-2; clone size: NA; CDR3 protein: CASSLGGPIRELFF; CDR3 DNA: TGTGCCAGCAGCTTAGGCGGGCCTATTAGGGAGCTGTTTTTT
CDR3 length: 18; D gene: TRBD2; J gene: TRBJ2-5; V gene: TRBV5-1; clone size: few; CDR3 protein: CASSSLTSGGYHQETQYF; CDR3 DNA: TGCGCCAGCAGCTCTTTGACTAGCGGGGGCTACCACCAAGAGACCCAGTACTTC
CDR3 length: 12; D gene: NA; J gene: TRBJ2-7; V gene: TRBV30; clone size: NA; CDR3 protein: CAWSMGANEQYF; CDR3 DNA: TGTGCCTGGAGTATGGGGGCCAACGAGCAGTACTTC
CDR3 length: 15; D gene: NA; J gene: TRBJ1-2; V gene: TRBV28; clone size: NA; CDR3 protein: CASSSGGGAGSSYTF; CDR3 DNA: TGTGCCAGCAGTTCTGGAGGAGGGGCAGGGTCCAGCTACACCTTC
CDR3 length: 15; D gene: TRBD2; J gene: TRBJ2-7; V gene: TRBV6-5; clone size: NA; CDR3 protein: CASKGDGTSTYEQYF; CDR3 DNA: TGTGCCAGCAAGGGAGACGGGACTAGTACCTACGAGCAGTACTTC
CDR3 length: 14; D gene: TRBD1; J gene: TRBJ1-2; V gene: TRBV19; clone size: NA; CDR3 protein: CASSTRQGLNGYTF; CDR3 DNA: TGTGCCAGTAGCACCAGACAGGGGTTGAATGGCTACACCTTC
CDR3 length: 16; D gene: TRBD2; J gene: TRBJ2-3; V gene: TRBV11-1; clone size: NA; CDR3 protein: CASSEMVAGGTDTQYF; CDR3 DNA: TGTGCCAGCAGCGAGATGGTAGCGGGGGGCACAGATACGCAGTATTTT
CDR3 length: 16; D gene: TRBD1; J gene: TRBJ1-2; V gene: TRBV7-2; clone size: NA; CDR3 protein: CASSNLGQGARYGYTF; CDR3 DNA: TGTGCCAGCAGCAATCTAGGGCAGGGGGCGCGATATGGCTACACCTTC
CDR3 length: 16; D gene: TRBD2; J gene: TRBJ2-1; V gene: TRBV9; clone size: NA; CDR3 protein: CASSAGLAGGYNEQFF; CDR3 DNA: TGTGCCAGCAGCGCTGGACTAGCGGGGGGGTACAATGAGCAGTTCTTC
CDR3 length: 13; D gene: NA; J gene: TRBJ1-2; V gene: TRBV27; clone size: NA; CDR3 protein: CASSFGISYGYTF; CDR3 DNA: TGTGCCAGCAGTTTCGGGATCAGCTATGGCTACACCTTC
CDR3 length: 13; D gene: NA; J gene: TRBJ2-5; V gene: TRBV19; clone size: NA; CDR3 protein: CASSRQLAETQYF; CDR3 DNA: TGTGCCAGTAGCCGACAGTTAGCAGAGACCCAGTACTTC
CDR3 length: 13; D gene: TRBD1; J gene: TRBJ1-1; V gene: TRBV5-1; clone size: NA; CDR3 protein: CASSRTGDTEAFF; CDR3 DNA: TGCGCCAGCAGCCGGACAGGTGACACTGAAGCTTTCTTT
CDR3 length: 16; D gene: TRBD2; J gene: TRBJ2-5; V gene: TRBV5-1; clone size: NA; CDR3 protein: CASSLTLAGVQETQYF; CDR3 DNA: TGCGCCAGCAGCTTGACGCTAGCGGGAGTACAAGAGACCCAGTACTTC
CDR3 length: 17; D gene: TRBD1; J gene: TRBJ2-3; V gene: TRBV6-1; clone size: NA; CDR3 protein: CASSAPIGTGTADTQYF; CDR3 DNA: TGTGCCAGCAGTGCCCCCATCGGGACAGGGACCGCAGATACGCAGTATTTT
CDR3 length: 11; D gene: NA; J gene: TRBJ2-3; V gene: TRBV7-9; clone size: NA; CDR3 protein: CAAFYSSVGYF; CDR3 DNA: TGTGCCGCCTTTTATTCGAGCGTTGGGTATTTT
CDR3 length: 15; D gene: NA; J gene: TRBJ1-6; V gene: TRBV5-1; clone size: few; CDR3 protein: CASSLRQDYNSPLHF; CDR3 DNA: TGCGCCAGCAGCTTGCGACAGGATTATAATTCACCCCTCCACTTT
CDR3 length: 12; D gene: TRBD1; J gene: TRBJ1-5; V gene: TRBV27; clone size: NA; CDR3 protein: CASIQGRQPQHF; CDR3 DNA: TGTGCCAGCATACAGGGGAGACAGCCCCAGCATTTT
CDR3 length: 20; D gene: TRBD1; J gene: TRBJ1-5; V gene: TRBV6-1; clone size: once; CDR3 protein: CASSGTSTGGTWRSNQPQHF; CDR3 DNA: TGTGCCAGCAGTGGAACGTCGACAGGGGGTACGTGGAGAAGCAATCAGCCCCAGCATTTT
CDR3 length: 18; D gene: TRBD2; J gene: TRBJ2-3; V gene: TRBV2; clone size: NA; CDR3 protein: CASSETPGLAGITDTQYF; CDR3 DNA: TGTGCCAGCAGTGAAACCCCGGGACTAGCGGGGATCACAGATACGCAGTATTTT
CDR3 length: 14; D gene: NA; J gene: TRBJ1-2; V gene: TRBV14; clone size: NA; CDR3 protein: CASSQDPANYGYTF; CDR3 DNA: TGTGCCAGCAGCCAAGATCCAGCTAACTATGGCTACACCTTC
CDR3 length: 15; D gene: NA; J gene: TRBJ1-5; V gene: TRBV2; clone size: NA; CDR3 protein: CASSEGGAGNQPQHF; CDR3 DNA: TGTGCCAGCAGTGAGGGGGGGGCAGGCAATCAGCCCCAGCATTTT
CDR3 length: 15; D gene: NA; J gene: TRBJ2-2; V gene: TRBV11-3; clone size: NA; CDR3 protein: CASSLPGANTGELFF; CDR3 DNA: TGTGCCAGCAGCTTACCGGGGGCGAACACCGGGGAGCTGTTTTTT
CDR3 length: 14; D gene: NA; J gene: TRBJ2-3; V gene: TRBV7-9; clone size: NA; CDR3 protein: CASSQSGSTDTQYF; CDR3 DNA: TGTGCCAGCAGCCAGAGCGGCAGCACAGATACGCAGTATTTT
CDR3 length: 16; D gene: TRBD2; J gene: TRBJ2-3; V gene: TRBV10-3; clone size: NA; CDR3 protein: CAISGTSGSMGNTQYF; CDR3 DNA: TGTGCCATCAGTGGGACTAGCGGGAGTATGGGGAATACGCAGTATTTT
CDR3 length: 16; D gene: TRBD1; J gene: TRBJ2-1; V gene: TRBV3-1/TRBV3-2; clone size: NA; CDR3 protein: CASSHRTGGTYNEQFF; CDR3 DNA: TGTGCCAGCAGCCATCGGACAGGGGGTACCTACAATGAGCAGTTCTTC
CDR3 length: 13; D gene: NA; J gene: TRBJ1-1; V gene: TRBV4-1; clone size: NA; CDR3 protein: CASSPWGGTEAFF; CDR3 DNA: TGCGCCAGCAGCCCTTGGGGAGGCACTGAAGCTTTCTTT
CDR3 length: 16; D gene: NA; J gene: TRBJ1-1; V gene: TRBV2; clone size: NA; CDR3 protein: CASSEEGGSLNTEAFF; CDR3 DNA: TGTGCCAGCAGTGAAGAGGGCGGGTCTCTGAACACTGAAGCTTTCTTT
CDR3 length: 14; D gene: TRBD1; J gene: TRBJ2-7; V gene: TRBV2; clone size: NA; CDR3 protein: CASRARDRQYEQYF; CDR3 DNA: TGTGCCAGCAGGGCTCGGGACAGGCAATACGAGCAGTACTTC
CDR3 length: 12; D gene: NA; J gene: TRBJ2-7; V gene: TRBV7-2; clone size: NA; CDR3 protein: CASSKTLNEQYF; CDR3 DNA: TGTGCCAGCAGCAAGACACTGAATGAGCAGTACTTC
CDR3 length: 15; D gene: TRBD1; J gene: TRBJ2-1; V gene: TRBV4-3; clone size: NA; CDR3 protein: CASSGQGWDYNEQFF; CDR3 DNA: TGCGCCAGCAGCGGACAGGGGTGGGACTACAATGAGCAGTTCTTC
CDR3 length: 15; D gene: TRBD1; J gene: TRBJ2-7; V gene: TRBV19; clone size: NA; CDR3 protein: CASSTRTGRDYEQYF; CDR3 DNA: TGTGCCAGTAGTACTCGGACAGGCAGGGACTACGAGCAGTACTTC
CDR3 length: 13; D gene: TRBD1; J gene: TRBJ1-6; V gene: TRBV28; clone size: NA; CDR3 protein: CASGTGLNSPLHF; CDR3 DNA: TGTGCCAGTGGGACAGGACTAAATTCACCCCTCCACTTT
CDR3 length: 14; D gene: NA; J gene: TRBJ1-1; V gene: TRBV11-3; clone size: NA; CDR3 protein: CASSLAVVDTEAFF; CDR3 DNA: TGTGCCAGCAGCTTAGCGGTTGTGGACACTGAAGCTTTCTTT
CDR3 length: 17; D gene: TRBD1; J gene: TRBJ1-1; V gene: TRBV27; clone size: NA; CDR3 protein: CASQLYPGQGLNTEAFF; CDR3 DNA: TGTGCCAGCCAGCTTTATCCGGGACAGGGCCTGAACACTGAAGCTTTCTTT
CDR3 length: 17; D gene: TRBD1; J gene: TRBJ2-7; V gene: TRBV7-9; clone size: NA; CDR3 protein: CASSPEFRDSSSYEQYF; CDR3 DNA: TGTGCCAGCAGCCCCGAATTCCGGGACAGCAGCTCCTACGAGCAGTACTTC
CDR3 length: 13; D gene: NA; J gene: TRBJ1-2; V gene: TRBV20-1; clone size: NA; CDR3 protein: CSASIDRLLGYTF; CDR3 DNA: TGCAGTGCTAGTATCGACAGACTCCTAGGCTACACCTTC
CDR3 length: 11; D gene: NA; J gene: TRBJ2-7; V gene: TRBV7-2; clone size: NA; CDR3 protein: CASSQQGEQYF; CDR3 DNA: TGTGCCAGCAGCCAACAGGGCGAGCAGTACTTC
CDR3 length: 14; D gene: NA; J gene: TRBJ1-5; V gene: TRBV30; clone size: NA; CDR3 protein: CAWSVSGGRQPQHF; CDR3 DNA: TGTGCCTGGAGTGTTTCCGGGGGGAGACAGCCCCAGCATTTT
CDR3 length: 17; D gene: TRBD2; J gene: TRBJ2-3; V gene: TRBV6-2/TRBV6-3; clone size: NA; CDR3 protein: CASSSYRGGGAPDTQYF; CDR3 DNA: TGTGCCAGCAGTAGTTATCGGGGCGGGGGGGCCCCAGATACGCAGTATTTT
CDR3 length: 15; D gene: TRBD2; J gene: TRBJ2-1; V gene: TRBV15; clone size: NA; CDR3 protein: CATSRDSGRGNEQFF; CDR3 DNA: TGTGCCACCAGCAGAGATAGCGGGAGGGGGAATGAGCAGTTCTTC
CDR3 length: 15; D gene: NA; J gene: TRBJ1-1; V gene: TRBV9; clone size: NA; CDR3 protein: CASSVGSTLNTEAFF; CDR3 DNA: TGTGCCAGCAGCGTAGGGTCAACATTGAACACTGAAGCTTTCTTT
CDR3 length: 13; D gene: NA; J gene: TRBJ2-1; V gene: TRBV12-5; clone size: NA; CDR3 protein: CASGSSDRLEQFF; CDR3 DNA: TGTGCTAGTGGTTCCTCGGACAGATTAGAGCAGTTCTTC
CDR3 length: 15; D gene: NA; J gene: TRBJ2-3; V gene: TRBV5-1; clone size: NA; CDR3 protein: CASSLEAGSGDTQYF; CDR3 DNA: TGCGCCAGCAGCTTGGAGGCAGGGTCTGGCGATACGCAGTATTTT